This T cell receptor beta chain is drawn from a study of blood T cell repertoires in COVID-19. Across the whole study: The cDNA or gDNA used as material had been derived from T cells, B-cell-depleted T cells, or PBMCs.

Seattle patients were enrolled during active infection and followed longitudinally. Original analysis: Nucleated cell counts were estimated from reference gene primer amplification. The protocol was immunoSEQ multiplex PCR, while the TCRdb copy is restricted to in-frame clones and leaves out a portion. The V and J calls and the clone size are those of that table, but D and trimming were determined from the DNA. The profile covers about 45,000 clones, with 85% to 95% appearing a single time and 0.35% to 0.4% taken by the ten largest. The CDR3 is 12 amino acids. The TCR comes from a middle-aged man with COVID-19, enrolled during active disease. The sequenced sample consisted of peripheral blood. The J gene is TRBJ1-2, the V gene TRBV7-5. TRBV7-5 corresponds to a pseudogene. CDR3 DNA sequence: TGTGCCAGAAGCTTAAGAGGGATTGGCTACACCTTC. It yields the protein CARSLRGIGYTF.